This T cell receptor (beta chain) was retrieved from a study of cytotoxic CD8 clonotypes in ibrutinib-treated CLL. Produced via immunoSEQ multiplex PCR; TCRdb's table is partial and in-frame only. The sample yields over 70,000 clones, roughly 77% seen once. Comment on this clone: Its target is not known.

The CDR3 is made up of 15 amino acids. V dropped 7 bases and J dropped 0 bases, with 15 bases sitting between them. CDR1 and CDR2 (germline): MDHEN, SYDVKM. Overall study results and limits: The study found public clonotypes uncommon, contracting or stable on treatment. Sustained-remission patients were sampled at different times than progressing patients were.

The rearrangement links TRBV28 to TRBJ1-1, with D uncertain. Specimen: PBMCs, collected after 12 months of ibrutinib treatment. The clonotype originates from a human donor with chronic lymphocytic leukemia. CDR3 sequence (DNA): TGTGCCAGCACCTGGGGTGGAAGCCTGAACACTGAAGCTTTCTTT. Translating gives CASTWGGSLNTEAFF.